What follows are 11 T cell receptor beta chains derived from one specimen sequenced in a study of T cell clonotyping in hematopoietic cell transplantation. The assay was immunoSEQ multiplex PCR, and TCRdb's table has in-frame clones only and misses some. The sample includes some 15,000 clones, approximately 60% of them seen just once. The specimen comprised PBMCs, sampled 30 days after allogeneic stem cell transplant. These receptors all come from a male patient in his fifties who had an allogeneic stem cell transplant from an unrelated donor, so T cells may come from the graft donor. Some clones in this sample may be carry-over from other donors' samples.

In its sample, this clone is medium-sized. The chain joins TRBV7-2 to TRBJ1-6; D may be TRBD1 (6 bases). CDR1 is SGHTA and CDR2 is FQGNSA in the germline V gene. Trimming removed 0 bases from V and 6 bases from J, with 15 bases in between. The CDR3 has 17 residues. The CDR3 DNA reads TGTGCCAGCAGCTTAGCGGAGGGGGGTCTGGGTAATTCACCCCTCCACTTT. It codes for CASSLAEGGLGNSPLHF.

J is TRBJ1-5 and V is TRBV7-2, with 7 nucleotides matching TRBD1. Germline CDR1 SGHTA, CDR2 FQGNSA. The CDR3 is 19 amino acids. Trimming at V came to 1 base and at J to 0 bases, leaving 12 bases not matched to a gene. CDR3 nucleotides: TGTGCCAGCAGCTTAGTATCATACAGGGGTTCCTATAGCAATCAGCCCCAGCATTTT. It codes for CASSLVSYRGSYSNQPQHF.

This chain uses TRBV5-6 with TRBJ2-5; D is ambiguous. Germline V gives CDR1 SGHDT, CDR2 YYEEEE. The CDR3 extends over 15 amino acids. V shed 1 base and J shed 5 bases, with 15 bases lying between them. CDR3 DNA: TGTGCCAGCAGCTTGATGTCCGGCGGCTGGGAGACCCAGTACTTC. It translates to CASSLMSGGWETQYF.

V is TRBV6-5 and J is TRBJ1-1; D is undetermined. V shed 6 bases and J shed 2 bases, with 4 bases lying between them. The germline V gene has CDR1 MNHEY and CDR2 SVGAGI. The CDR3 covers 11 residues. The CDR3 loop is CASSANTEAFF. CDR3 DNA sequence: TGTGCCAGCAGCGCTAACACTGAAGCTTTCTTT.

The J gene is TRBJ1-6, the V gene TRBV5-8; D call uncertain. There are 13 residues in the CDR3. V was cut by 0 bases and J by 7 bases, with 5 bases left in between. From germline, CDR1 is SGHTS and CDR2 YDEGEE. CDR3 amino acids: CASSLESNSPLHF. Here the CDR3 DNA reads TGTGCCAGCAGCTTGGAGTCAAATTCACCCCTCCACTTT.

Here the CDR3 reads CASRVLGTNNEQYF. DNA of the CDR3: TGTGCCAGCAGGGTCTTAGGGACAAATAACGAGCAGTACTTC. This chain connects TRBV2 to TRBJ2-7; the D gene is possibly TRBD1 (6 bases). Germline assignment: CDR1 SNHLY and CDR2 FYNNEI. V was clipped by 6 bases and J by 5 bases, with 17 bases between them. The CDR3 spans 14 residues.

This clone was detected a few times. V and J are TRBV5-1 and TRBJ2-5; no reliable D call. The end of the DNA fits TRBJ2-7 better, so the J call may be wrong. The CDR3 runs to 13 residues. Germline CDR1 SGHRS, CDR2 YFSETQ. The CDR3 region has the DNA TGCGCCAGCAGCTTGAACAGTAACAACGAGCAGTACTTC. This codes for CASSLNSNNEQYF.

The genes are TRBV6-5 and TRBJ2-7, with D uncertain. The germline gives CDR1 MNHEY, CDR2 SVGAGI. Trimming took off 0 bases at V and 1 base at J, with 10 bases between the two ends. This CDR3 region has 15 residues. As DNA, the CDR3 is TGTGCCAGCAGTTACTCGTGGGTCAAGTCCTACGAGCAGTACTTC. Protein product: CASSYSWVKSYEQYF.

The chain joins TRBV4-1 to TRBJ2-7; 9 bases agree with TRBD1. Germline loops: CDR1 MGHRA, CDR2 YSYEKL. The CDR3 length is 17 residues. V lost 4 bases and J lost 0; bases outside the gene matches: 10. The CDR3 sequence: CASSPYQDRGVSYEQYF. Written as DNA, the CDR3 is TGCGCCAGCAGCCCTTATCAAGACAGGGGGGTCTCCTACGAGCAGTACTTC.

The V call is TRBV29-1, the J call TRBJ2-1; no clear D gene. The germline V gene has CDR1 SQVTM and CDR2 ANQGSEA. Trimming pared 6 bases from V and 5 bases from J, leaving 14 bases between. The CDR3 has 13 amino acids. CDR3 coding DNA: TGCAGCGTGGTGCACAGCATGAACAATGAGCAGTTCTTC. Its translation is CSVVHSMNNEQFF.

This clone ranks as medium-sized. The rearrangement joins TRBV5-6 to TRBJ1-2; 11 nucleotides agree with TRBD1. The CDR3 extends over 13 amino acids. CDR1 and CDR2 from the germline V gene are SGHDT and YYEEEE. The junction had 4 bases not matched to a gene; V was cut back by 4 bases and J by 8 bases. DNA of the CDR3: TGTGCCAGCAGCGGACAGGGGGCCTACGGCTACACCTTC. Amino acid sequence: CASSGQGAYGYTF. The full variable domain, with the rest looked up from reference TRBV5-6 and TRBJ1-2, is DAGVTQSPTHLIKTRGQQVTLRCSPKSGHDTVSWYQQALGQGPQFIFQYYEEEERQRGNFPDRFSGHQFPNYSSELNVNALLLGDSALYLCASSGQGAYGYTFGSGTRLTVV.